The entry that follows covers one T cell receptor beta chain sequence. These data are taken from a study of blood T cell repertoires in COVID-19. Method: immunoSEQ multiplex PCR; TCRdb's copy keeps in-frame clones and lacks some. Among under 110,000 clones listed, roughly 85% were seen once. Trimming removed 5 bases from V and 7 bases from J; junction bases left unmatched: 10. The CDR3 is 16 amino acids. Germline-derived CDR1 and CDR2 are MNHEY and SVGEGT. The receptor comes from a woman aged 70-85 years with active or convalescent COVID-19. Sequencing was done on a sample of peripheral blood. The chain carries TRBV6-2 or TRBV6-3 and TRBJ1-6; 8 positions agree with TRBD1. Here the CDR3 DNA reads TGTGCCAGCAGTCAACATTGGACAGGGAAGAATTCACCCCTCCACTTT. Protein: CASSQHWTGKNSPLHF.